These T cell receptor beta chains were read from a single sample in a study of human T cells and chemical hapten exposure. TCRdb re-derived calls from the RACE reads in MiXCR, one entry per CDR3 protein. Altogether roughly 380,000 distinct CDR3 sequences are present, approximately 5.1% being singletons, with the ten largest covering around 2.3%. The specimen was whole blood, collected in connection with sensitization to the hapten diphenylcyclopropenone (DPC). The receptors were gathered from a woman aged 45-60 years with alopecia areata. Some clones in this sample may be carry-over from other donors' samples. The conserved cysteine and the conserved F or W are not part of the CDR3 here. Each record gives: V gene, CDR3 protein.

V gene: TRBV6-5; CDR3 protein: ASIRSTGTQY
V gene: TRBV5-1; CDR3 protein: ASRDRPEDQPQH
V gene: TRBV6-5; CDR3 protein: ASSYSAGVGANVLT
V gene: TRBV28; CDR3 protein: ASSLTTGGTTEAF
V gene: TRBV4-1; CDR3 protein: ASSQEARAEGGTQY
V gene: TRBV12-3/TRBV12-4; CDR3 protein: ASSLNWVNNEQF
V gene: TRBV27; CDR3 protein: ASNPGLAGAAVTYEQY
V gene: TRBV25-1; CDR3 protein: ASSDYGGTEAF
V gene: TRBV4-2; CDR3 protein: ASSQGRAGQPQH
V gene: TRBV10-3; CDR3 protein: AISGTAGGADTQY
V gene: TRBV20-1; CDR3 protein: SAPGSYGYT
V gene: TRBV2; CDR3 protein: ASRGGTDNEQF
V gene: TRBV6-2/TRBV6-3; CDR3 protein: ASSYSYAQGYTEAF
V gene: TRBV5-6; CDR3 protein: ASSEGQVRGNEQF
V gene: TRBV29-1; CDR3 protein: SGRDGYYGYT
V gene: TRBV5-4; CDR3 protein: ASSSTSGGGGEQF
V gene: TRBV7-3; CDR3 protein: ASSSQVGSGANVLT
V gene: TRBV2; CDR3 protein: ASTEGEIYYGYT
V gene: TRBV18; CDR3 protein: ASSPVGGEKLF
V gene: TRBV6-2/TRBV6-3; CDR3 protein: ASSYEVKPRGEQF
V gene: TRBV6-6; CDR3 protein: ASRGLSYEQY
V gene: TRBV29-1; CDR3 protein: SVAPGGEETQY
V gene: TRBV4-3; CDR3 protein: ASSQDHKGGVQDTQY
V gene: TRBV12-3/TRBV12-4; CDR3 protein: ASSSSHSGYT
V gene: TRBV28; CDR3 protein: AAAPSSYEQY
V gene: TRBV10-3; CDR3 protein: ATRTGSTGELF
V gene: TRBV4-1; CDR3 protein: ASSLRTGARSEAF
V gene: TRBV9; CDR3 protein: ASSVDLLAGTGTGELF
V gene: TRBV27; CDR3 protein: ASSRGNSNQPQH
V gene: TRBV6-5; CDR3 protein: ASSPEYGVQY
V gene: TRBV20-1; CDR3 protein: SASTIASSYEQY
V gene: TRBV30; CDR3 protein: AWMRRFYSNYGYT
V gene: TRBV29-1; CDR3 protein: SVEDLRGTGNEQF
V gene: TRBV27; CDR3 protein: ASSPQIQAGLF
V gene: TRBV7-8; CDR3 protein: ASSLSPYQETQY
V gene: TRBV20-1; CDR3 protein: SAWDSPNQPQH
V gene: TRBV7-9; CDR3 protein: ASSLGGQGGHEQY
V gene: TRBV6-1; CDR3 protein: ASSENEGTNSPLH
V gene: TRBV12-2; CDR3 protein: ASRLAQPGSSSYDQY
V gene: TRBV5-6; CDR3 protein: ASSFGQGGGTEAF
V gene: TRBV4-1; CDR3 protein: ASSQFGTGPEKLF
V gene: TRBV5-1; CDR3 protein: ASSYGQGKDEKLF
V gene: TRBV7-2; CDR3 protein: ASTDGLHSYNEQF
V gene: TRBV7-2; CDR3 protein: ASSPPGSADNSPLH
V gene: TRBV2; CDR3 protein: ASSVTSGGYNEQF
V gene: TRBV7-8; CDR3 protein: ASRNRGQGKAGELF
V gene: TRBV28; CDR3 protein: ASSSRHLNTGELF
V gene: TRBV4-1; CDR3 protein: ASSQELAGVGYEQY
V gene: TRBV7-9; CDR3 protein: ASSLDPGRVNQPQH
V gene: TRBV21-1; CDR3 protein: ASSTNSYSNQPQH
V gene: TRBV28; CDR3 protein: ASSFWDGNQPQH
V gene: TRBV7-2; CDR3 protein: ASSLVLQSYGYT
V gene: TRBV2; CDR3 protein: ASSGMDSEQY
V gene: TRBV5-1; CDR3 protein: ASSPGTGPFEEQY
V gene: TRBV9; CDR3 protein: ASSGRDQTEAF
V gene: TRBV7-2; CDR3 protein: ASSRWTGNTEAF
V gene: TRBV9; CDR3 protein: ASSVGGAYSGNTIY